The 27 T cell receptor beta chains given below trace back to one sample, sequenced in a study of T cell changes during pregnancy in multiple sclerosis. Repertoires were generated with immunoSEQ multiplex PCR, while TCRdb's copy carries only in-frame clones and drops some. The sample contains tens of thousands of clones, 70% to 90% of which appear only once. The sequenced sample was peripheral blood, obtained in the first trimester of pregnancy. The receptors were gathered from a female donor with multiple sclerosis, enrolled in a pregnancy study.

V is TRBV5-4 and J is TRBJ2-3; 8 bases line up with TRBD1. The junction had 3 bases not matched to a gene; V was cut back by 2 bases and J by 4 bases. This CDR3 contains 14 residues. Looked up from germline, CDR1 is SGHNT and CDR2 is YYREEE (reference sequence). The CDR3: CASSFQQGADTQYF. CDR3 nucleotides: TGTGCCAGCAGCTTTCAACAGGGGGCAGATACGCAGTATTTT.

The V and J genes are TRBV9 and TRBJ2-1; weak D call: TRBD2 (7 bases). CDR1 and CDR2 (germline): SGDLS, YYNGEE. V was pared by 6 bases and J by 3 bases, with 16 bases between. CDR3 length: 15 amino acids. CDR3 nucleotide sequence: TGTGCCAGCAACCTAAGGGGGGGGGACTACAATGAGCAGTTCTTC. Its protein product is CASNLRGGDYNEQFF.

This clone occurred a few times. The rearrangement joins TRBV4-1 to TRBJ1-5, with TRBD1 matching 7 bases. Germline CDR1 reads MGHRA; CDR2 reads YSYEKL. The CDR3 has 15 amino acids. With V trimmed by 6 bases and J by 4 bases, 9 bases remained unmatched. The CDR3 DNA reads TGCGCCAGCAGTCGTCCTGACAGGGATAATCAGCCCCAGCATTTT. Its protein is CASSRPDRDNQPQHF.

The rearrangement joins TRBV11-2 to TRBJ2-7; tentatively, D is TRBD1 (6 bases). Per the germline V gene, CDR1 is SGHAT and CDR2 is FQNNGV. V lost 5 bases and J 2 bases, leaving 13 bases between the germline ends. The length of the CDR3 is 14 residues. The CDR3 nucleotides are TGTGCCAGCAGCCATGGACAGTTAGCCTACGAGCAGTACTTC. It codes for CASSHGQLAYEQYF.

This chain links TRBV5-4 with TRBJ2-7; TRBD2 matches at 8 bases. Trimming at V came to 2 bases and at J to 0 bases, leaving 4 bases not matched to a gene. The germline CDR1 and CDR2 sequences are SGHNT and YYREEE (reference sequence). The CDR3 contains 15 residues. The CDR3 DNA reads as TGTGCCAGCAGCTTAAGCGGGAGCCTCTCCTACGAGCAGTACTTC. As protein: CASSLSGSLSYEQYF.

This clone was counted at least ten times. V and J are TRBV1 and TRBJ1-5; the table gives TRBD1 as D, unverified against the DNA. TRBV1 is a recognized pseudogene. The CDR3 is made up of 14 amino acids. The chain's CDR3 is CTSPGTGGNQPQHF. Written as DNA, the CDR3 is TGCACCAGCCCCGGAACAGGGGGCAATCAGCCCCAGCATTTT.

This clone was recorded a few times. The chain combines TRBV30 with TRBJ1-5; no definite D call. Germline V gives CDR1 GTSNPN, CDR2 SVGIG (reference sequence). CDR3 size: 13 residues. V lost 2 bases and J 5 bases, leaving 10 bases between the germline ends. CDR3: CAWSRSTDQPQHF. The CDR3 nucleotides read TGTGCCTGGAGTCGCAGTACCGATCAGCCCCAGCATTTT.

A single count supports this clone. The V gene is TRBV5-4, the J gene TRBJ2-2; 9 bases are a match to TRBD2. CDR3 length: 16 amino acids. V lost 4 bases, J lost 3 bases, and 7 bases stayed unmatched. CDR1 is SGHNT and CDR2 is YYREEE in the germline V gene (reference sequence). CDR3 sequence (DNA): TGTGCCAGCAGCCAAGTAGCGGGGGCCCACACCGGGGAGCTGTTTTTT. It encodes CASSQVAGAHTGELFF.

The gene calls are TRBV30 and TRBJ2-1; 7 nucleotides agree with TRBD2. J gave up 8 bases and V 3 bases, and 7 bases lay outside the gene matches. The germline V gene encodes CDR1 GTSNPN and CDR2 SVGIG (reference sequence). CDR3 length equals 13 residues. In nucleotides, the CDR3 is TGTGCCTGGAGGACTAGCAGGGTCCATGAGCAGTTCTTC. It yields the protein CAWRTSRVHEQFF.

The chain is built from TRBV5-4 and TRBJ2-1, with TRBD2 matching over 7 bases. The CDR3 sequence is 17 residues long. V lost 0 bases and J lost 0; bases outside the gene matches: 6. The germline gives CDR1 SGHNT, CDR2 YYREEE (reference sequence). The DNA for the CDR3 is TGTGCCAGCAGCTTGGGGGCGGGCGGGAGCTCCTACAATGAGCAGTTCTTC. The encoded protein is CASSLGAGGSSYNEQFF.

The table lists this clone with a few counts. The chain is built from TRBV19 and TRBJ2-6; D is possibly TRBD2 (6 bases). Germline CDR1 reads LNHDA; CDR2 reads SQIVND (reference sequence). This CDR3 has 13 amino acids. V was cut by 3 bases and J by 8 bases, with 8 bases left in between. CDR3: CASSIGGTNVLTF. For the CDR3, the DNA is TGTGCCAGTAGTATTGGAGGGACCAACGTCCTGACTTTC.

The genes are TRBV10-1 and TRBJ2-7; 9 nucleotides line up with TRBD1. V lost 3 bases to trimming and J lost 5 bases; unmatched junction nucleotides: 11. This CDR3 comprises 16 residues. The germline V gene has CDR1 WNHNN and CDR2 SYGVQD (reference sequence). CDR3 DNA: TGCGCCAGCAGTGAACCCTCCGGGACAGGGCTTAACGAGCAGTACTTC. Translated, it gives CASSEPSGTGLNEQYF.

The chain carries TRBV7-2 and TRBJ2-5; no firm D call. Germline V lookup: CDR1 SGHTA, CDR2 FQGNSA. Trimming shortened V by 5 bases and J by 4 bases, and 14 bases separated the two germline ends. The CDR3 contains 14 residues. The CDR3 bases are TGTGCCAGCAGCCTCGAGCCGTTGCGAGAGACCCAGTACTTC. Its translation: CASSLEPLRETQYF.

This chain connects TRBV2 to TRBJ1-4; D is unresolved. Trimming cost V 0 bases and J 8 bases, with 13 bases left between them. The CDR3 loop spans 15 amino acids. CDR1 and CDR2 from the germline V gene are SNHLY and FYNNEI. CDR3 coding DNA: TGTGCCAGCAGTGAAGCGCTTCTGGAGTCAGAAAAACTGTTTTTT. Amino acids: CASSEALLESEKLFF.

The chain has TRBV29-1 and TRBJ2-6; maybe TRBD1 (6 bases). The CDR3 contains 16 residues. The germline CDR1 and CDR2 sequences are SQVTM and ANQGSEA. V was trimmed by 4 bases and J by 0 bases, leaving 13 bases between them. In DNA, the CDR3 is TGCAGCGTTGCTGGACAGACCAGCTCTGGGGCCAACGTCCTGACTTTC. Protein sequence: CSVAGQTSSGANVLTF. Full variable domain (outside the CDR3, taken from reference TRBV29-1 and TRBJ2-6): SAVISQKPSRDICQRGTSLTIQCQVDSQVTMMFWYRQQPGQSLTLIATANQGSEATYESGFVIDKFPISRPNLTFSTLTVSNMSPEDSSIYLCSVAGQTSSGANVLTFGAGSRLTVL.

The chain combines TRBV6-5 with TRBJ2-7; 8 bases fit TRBD1. Germline V CDR1 and CDR2: MNHEY, SVGAGI. The CDR3 totals 13 residues. Trimming at V came to 6 bases and at J to 2 bases, leaving 3 bases not matched to a gene. CDR3 in amino acids: CASRPGQAYEQYF. DNA of the CDR3: TGTGCCAGCAGACCGGGACAGGCCTACGAGCAGTACTTC.

The chain combines TRBV4-1 with TRBJ2-1, with 12 positions matching TRBD2. Germline CDR1 and CDR2: MGHRA and YSYEKL. J was trimmed by 8 bases and V by 0 bases; bases with no gene match: 5. This CDR3 is 16 amino acids long. The DNA for the CDR3 is TGCGCCAGCAGCCAAGAGGGACTAGCGGGCGAGTATGAGCAGTTCTTC. This sequence encodes CASSQEGLAGEYEQFF.

The chain combines TRBV2 with TRBJ2-2; 9 nucleotides line up with TRBD2. V lost 6 bases to trimming and J lost 7 bases; unmatched junction nucleotides: 12. This CDR3 has 16 residues. Germline CDR1 and CDR2: SNHLY and FYNNEI. The CDR3 here is CASRQLAGVSVGELFF. DNA of the CDR3: TGTGCCAGCAGACAATTAGCGGGAGTTAGTGTCGGGGAGCTGTTTTTT. Filled out from reference TRBV2 and TRBJ2-2, the complete variable domain reads EPEVTQTPSHQVTQMGQEVILRCVPISNHLYFYWYRQILGQKVEFLVSFYNNEISEKSEIFDDQFSVERPDGSNFTLKIRSTKLEDSAMYFCASRQLAGVSVGELFFGEGSRLTVL.

This clone was seen only once. The chain recombines TRBV28 with TRBJ1-5; 9 nucleotides line up with TRBD1. This CDR3 contains 16 residues. The J segment lost 1 base and the V segment lost 6 bases, leaving 7 bases of the junction unmatched. From germline, CDR1 is MDHEN and CDR2 SYDVKM. In DNA form, the CDR3 reads TGTGCCAGCAGCCATTCCGGGACAGGGAGCAATCAGCCCCAGCATTTT. Its translation: CASSHSGTGSNQPQHF.

This clone was found once. The chain is built from TRBV30 and TRBJ2-3; D is ambiguous. V was clipped by 0 bases and J by 4 bases, with 8 bases between them. CDR3 size: 13 residues. Germline V lookup: CDR1 GTSNPN, CDR2 SVGIG (reference sequence). CDR3 amino acids: CAWSVGGSDTQYF. The CDR3, as DNA: TGTGCCTGGAGTGTAGGCGGATCAGATACGCAGTATTTT.

The rearrangement joins TRBV6-4 to TRBJ2-2; 7 bases agree with TRBD1. The CDR3 has 15 amino acids. Germline CDR1 is MRHNA and CDR2 is SNTAGT. V lost 6 bases, J lost 1 base, and 5 bases stayed unmatched. The CDR3 sequence is CASSRDSKNTGELFF. DNA for the CDR3: TGTGCCAGCAGCCGGGACAGCAAGAACACCGGGGAGCTGTTTTTT.

The CDR3 here is CASEGLAGDWQFF. The CDR3 DNA is TGTGCCAGCGAGGGGCTAGCGGGAGATTGGCAGTTCTTC. V is TRBV6-1 and J is TRBJ2-1, with TRBD2 matching over 10 bases. Germline V gives CDR1 MNHNS, CDR2 SASEGT. J lost 12 bases, V lost 8 bases, and 10 bases had no gene match. The CDR3 is made up of 13 amino acids.

V and J are TRBV30 and TRBJ2-7; D may be TRBD2 (5 bases). Trimming pared 2 bases from V and 7 bases from J, leaving 12 bases between. In germline, CDR1 is GTSNPN, CDR2 SVGIG (reference sequence). CDR3 length: 12 amino acids. CDR3 DNA: TGTGCCTGGAGTCGCTCCACGGGGGAGCAGTACTTC. This gives the protein CAWSRSTGEQYF.

V and J are TRBV7-9 and TRBJ2-5, with a possible D match to TRBD2 (6 bases). V shed 5 bases and J shed 5 bases, with 15 bases lying between them. Germline V gene sequence: CDR1 SEHNR, CDR2 FQNEAQ (reference sequence). This CDR3 region has 14 residues. The CDR3 is CASSPRGLAETQYF. For the CDR3, the DNA is TGTGCCAGCAGCCCGCGGGGCCTAGCGGAGACCCAGTACTTC.

The V gene is TRBV5-1, the J gene TRBJ2-5, with D tentatively TRBD1 (9 bases). The CDR3 is 14 residues long. Germline V gene data show CDR1 as SGHRS and CDR2 as YFSETQ. Trimming left V 6 bases short and J 4 bases short, with 16 bases between. The CDR3 nucleotides are TGCGCCAGCACGGGAGGGACAGGGCGAGAGACCCAGTACTTC. It encodes CASTGGTGRETQYF.

This clone was seen only once. The chain links TRBV13 to TRBJ1-5, with D perhaps TRBD1 (6 bases). The germline V gene has CDR1 PRHDT and CDR2 FYEKMQ (reference sequence). V lost 5 bases and J lost 6, with 11 bases in between. The CDR3 runs 13 residues. The CDR3 here is CASSNRGGQPQHF. For the CDR3, the DNA is TGTGCCAGCAGCAATCGAGGGGGTCAGCCCCAGCATTTT.

The genes are TRBV30 and TRBJ2-1; tentative D call: TRBD1 (6 bases). Looked up from germline, CDR1 is GTSNPN and CDR2 is SVGIG (reference sequence). The CDR3 consists of 14 residues. V was trimmed by 2 bases and J by 3 bases, leaving 11 bases between them. CDR3 DNA: TGTGCCTGGAGTAATGGACAGCTCTACAATGAGCAGTTCTTC. Amino acid sequence: CAWSNGQLYNEQFF.